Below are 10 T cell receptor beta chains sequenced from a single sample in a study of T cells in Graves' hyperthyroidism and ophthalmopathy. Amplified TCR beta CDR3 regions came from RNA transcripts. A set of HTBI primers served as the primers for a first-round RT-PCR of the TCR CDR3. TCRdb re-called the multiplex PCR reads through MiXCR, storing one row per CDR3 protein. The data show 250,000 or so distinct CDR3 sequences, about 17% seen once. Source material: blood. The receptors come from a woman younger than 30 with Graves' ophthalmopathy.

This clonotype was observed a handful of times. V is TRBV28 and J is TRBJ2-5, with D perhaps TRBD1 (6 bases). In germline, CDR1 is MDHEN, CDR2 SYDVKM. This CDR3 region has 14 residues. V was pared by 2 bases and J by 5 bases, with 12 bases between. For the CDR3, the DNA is TGTGCCAGCAGTTTAGGGACAAGTCGGGAGACCCAGTACTTC. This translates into CASSLGTSRETQYF.

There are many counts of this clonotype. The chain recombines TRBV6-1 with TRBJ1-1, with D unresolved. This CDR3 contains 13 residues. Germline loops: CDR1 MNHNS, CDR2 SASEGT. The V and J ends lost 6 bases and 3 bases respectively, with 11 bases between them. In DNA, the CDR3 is TGTGCCAGCAGGTATAGACAATACACTGAAGCTTTCTTT. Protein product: CASRYRQYTEAFF.

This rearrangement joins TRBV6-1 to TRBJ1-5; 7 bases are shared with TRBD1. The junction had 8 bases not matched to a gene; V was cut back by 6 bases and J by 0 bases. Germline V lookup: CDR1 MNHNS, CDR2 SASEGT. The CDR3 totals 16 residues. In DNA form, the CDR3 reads TGTGCCAGCAGGAACCGGGACAGATATAGCAATCAGCCCCAGCATTTT. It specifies CASRNRDRYSNQPQHF.

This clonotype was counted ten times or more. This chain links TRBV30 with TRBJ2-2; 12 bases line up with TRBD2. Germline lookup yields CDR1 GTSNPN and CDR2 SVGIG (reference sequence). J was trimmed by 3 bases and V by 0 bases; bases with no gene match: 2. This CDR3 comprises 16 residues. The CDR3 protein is CAWSVRLAGDTGELFF. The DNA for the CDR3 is TGTGCCTGGAGTGTACGACTAGCGGGAGACACCGGGGAGCTGTTTTTT.

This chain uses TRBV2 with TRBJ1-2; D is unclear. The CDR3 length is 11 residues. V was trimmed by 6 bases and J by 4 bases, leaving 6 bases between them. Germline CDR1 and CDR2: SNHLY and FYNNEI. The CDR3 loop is CASRIIYGYTF. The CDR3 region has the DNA TGTGCCAGCAGGATCATCTATGGCTACACCTTC.

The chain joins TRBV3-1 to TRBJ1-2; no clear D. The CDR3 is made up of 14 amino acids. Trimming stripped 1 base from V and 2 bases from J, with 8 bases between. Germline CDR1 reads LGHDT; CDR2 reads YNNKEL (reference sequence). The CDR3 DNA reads TGTGCCAGCAGCCAAGGACGGAGCAACTATGGCTACACCTTC. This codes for CASSQGRSNYGYTF.

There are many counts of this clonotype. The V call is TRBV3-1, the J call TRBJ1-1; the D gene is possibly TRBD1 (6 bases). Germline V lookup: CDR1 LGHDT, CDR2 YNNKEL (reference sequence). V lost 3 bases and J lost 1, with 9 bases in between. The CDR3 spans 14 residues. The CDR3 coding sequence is TGTGCCAGCAGCCAGGGGGCAGCGAACACTGAAGCTTTCTTT. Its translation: CASSQGAANTEAFF.

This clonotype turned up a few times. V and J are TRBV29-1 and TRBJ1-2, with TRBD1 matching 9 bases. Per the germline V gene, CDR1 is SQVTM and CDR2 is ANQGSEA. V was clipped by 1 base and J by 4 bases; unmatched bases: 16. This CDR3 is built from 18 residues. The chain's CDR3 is CSVEVGSGQGLRGYGYTF. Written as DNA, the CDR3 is TGCAGCGTTGAAGTGGGTTCGGGACAGGGCCTTAGGGGCTATGGCTACACCTTC.

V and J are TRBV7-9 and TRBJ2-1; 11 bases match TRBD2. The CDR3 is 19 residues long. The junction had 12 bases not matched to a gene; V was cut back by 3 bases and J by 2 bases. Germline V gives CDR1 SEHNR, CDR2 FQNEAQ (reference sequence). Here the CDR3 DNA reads TGTGCCAGCAGCTTTAGCGGGAGGGCCATAGGAAGGACCTACAATGAGCAGTTCTTC. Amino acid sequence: CASSFSGRAIGRTYNEQFF. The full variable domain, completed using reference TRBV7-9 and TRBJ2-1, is DTGVSQNPRHKITKRGQNVTFRCDPISEHNRLYWYRQTLGQGPEFLTYFQNEAQLEKSRLLSDRFSAERPKGSFSTLEIQRTEQGDSAMYLCASSFSGRAIGRTYNEQFFGPGTRLTVL.

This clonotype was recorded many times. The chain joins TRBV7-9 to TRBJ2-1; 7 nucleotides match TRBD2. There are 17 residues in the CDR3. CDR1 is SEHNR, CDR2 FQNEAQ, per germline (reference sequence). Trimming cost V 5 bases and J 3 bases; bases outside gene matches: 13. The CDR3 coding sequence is TGTGCCAGCAGCCCACCCCACCTAGCGGTAGGCTACAATGAGCAGTTCTTC. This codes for CASSPPHLAVGYNEQFF.